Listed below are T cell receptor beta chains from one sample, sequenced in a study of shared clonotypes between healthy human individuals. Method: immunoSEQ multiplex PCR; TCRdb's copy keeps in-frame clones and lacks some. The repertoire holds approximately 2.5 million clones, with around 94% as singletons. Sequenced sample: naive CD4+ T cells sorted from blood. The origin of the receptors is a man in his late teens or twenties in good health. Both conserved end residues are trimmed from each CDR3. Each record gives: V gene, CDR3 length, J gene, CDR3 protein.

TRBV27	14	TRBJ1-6	ASSTLARVPNSPLH
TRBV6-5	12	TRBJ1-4	ASSYAREGEKLF
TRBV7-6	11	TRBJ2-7	ASSPTGLREQY
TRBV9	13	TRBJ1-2	ASSSRGGSLYGYT
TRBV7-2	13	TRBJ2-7	ASSLGQGETYEQY
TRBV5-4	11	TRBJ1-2	ASSPRGSYGYT
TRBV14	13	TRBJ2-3	ASSQTLTGTDTQY
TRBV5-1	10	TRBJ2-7	ASSWSSNEQY
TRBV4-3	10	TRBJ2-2	ASSPSVGELF
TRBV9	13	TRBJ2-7	ASSPFSEGLYEQY
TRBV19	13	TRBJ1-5	ASSGRRGSNQPQH
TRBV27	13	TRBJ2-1	ASSYGGTFYNEQF
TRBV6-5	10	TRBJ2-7	ASSTSGIEQY
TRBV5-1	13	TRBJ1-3	ASTLVPGSGNTIY
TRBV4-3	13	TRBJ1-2	ASSQVPQVLYGYT
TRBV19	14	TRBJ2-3	ASSIIAGGPTDTQY
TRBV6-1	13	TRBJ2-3	ASSELEGGPDTQY
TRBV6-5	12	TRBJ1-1	ASSHQPPNTEAF
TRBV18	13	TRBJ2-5	ASSPGVGVLETQY
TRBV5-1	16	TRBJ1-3	ASSLDPGGTDSGNTIY
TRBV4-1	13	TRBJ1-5	ASSQEETGNQPQH
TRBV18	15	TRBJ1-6	ASSPQGWQTINSPLH
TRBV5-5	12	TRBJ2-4	ASSLSGDKNIQY
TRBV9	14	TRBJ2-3	ASSAGLAGGTDTQY
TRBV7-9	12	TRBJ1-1	ASSWTGQNTEAF
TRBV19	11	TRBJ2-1	ASSLGLVNEQF
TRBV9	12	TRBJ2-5	ASSVGQGYETQY
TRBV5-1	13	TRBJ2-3	ASSIGSSSTDTQY
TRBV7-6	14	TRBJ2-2	ASSLGRDRNTGELF
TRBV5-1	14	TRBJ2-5	ASRRADTISRETQY
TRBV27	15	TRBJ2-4	ASSFVSGEIAKNIQY
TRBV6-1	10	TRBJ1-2	ASNRPNYGYT
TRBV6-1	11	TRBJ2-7	ASLEAGGYEQY
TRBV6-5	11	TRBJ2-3	ASRGSGRDTQY
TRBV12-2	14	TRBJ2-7	ASRLASGQGEYEQY
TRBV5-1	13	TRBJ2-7	ASSFVSGGSYEQY
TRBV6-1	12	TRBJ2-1	ASSEAWGYNEQF
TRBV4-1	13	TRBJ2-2	ASSLGQGNTGELF
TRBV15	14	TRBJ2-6	ATSRGGGPGANVLT
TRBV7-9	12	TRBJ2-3	ASSLDRVGDTQY
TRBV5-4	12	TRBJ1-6	ASSLKALESPLH
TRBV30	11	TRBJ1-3	AWRVYSGNTIY
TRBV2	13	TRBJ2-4	ASSGQGLTKNIQY
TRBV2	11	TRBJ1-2	ASTSSGQSPGT
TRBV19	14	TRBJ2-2	ASTPRGGANTGELF
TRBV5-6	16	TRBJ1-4	ASSSRTGGKSTNEKLF
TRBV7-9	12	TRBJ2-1	ASTKGGSYNEQF
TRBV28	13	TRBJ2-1	ASSLGLAGDNEQF
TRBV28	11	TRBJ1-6	ASSPRNNSPLH
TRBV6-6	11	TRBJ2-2	ASSSGVSGELF
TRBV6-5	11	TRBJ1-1	ASSYPGTGEAF
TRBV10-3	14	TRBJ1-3	AISREAGVSGNTIY
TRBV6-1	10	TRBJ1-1	ASRETWERAF
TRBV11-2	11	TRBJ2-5	ASSSGIQETQY
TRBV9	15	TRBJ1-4	ASSVGKGATTNEKLF